A selection of T cell receptor beta chains follows, all from one sample in a study of blood T cell repertoires in COVID-19. The table came from immunoSEQ multiplex PCR; TCRdb's copy has only in-frame clones and leaves some out. This repertoire shows 95,000 to 150,000 clones, roughly 85% found once; its top ten account for less than 5%. The sample comprised peripheral blood. These receptors were obtained from a man aged 40-49 years with acute or convalescent COVID-19. The CDR3 runs from the conserved cysteine through the conserved F or W. D genes are given only for firm matches. Clone size is stated in some rows and not others, as once, few, many or a class when expanded.

V gene	D gene	clone size	J gene	CDR3 DNA	CDR3 protein
TRBV2	.	.	TRBJ1-1	TGTGCCAGCACCAACCAACCCAGGGCGAACACTGAAGCTTTCTTT	CASTNQPRANTEAFF
TRBV2	TRBD1	.	TRBJ1-4	TGTGCCAGCAGTACGCAACCGGGGACAGGGGCGACTAATGAAAAACTGTTTTTT	CASSTQPGTGATNEKLFF
TRBV30	TRBD2	.	TRBJ2-1	TGTGCCTGGGTACTAGCGGGGGGGCCCGATGAGCAGTTCTTC	CAWVLAGGPDEQFF
TRBV5-1	.	.	TRBJ2-2	TGCGCCAGCAGCCGTTCTACAGCTATTGGGACCGGGGAGCTGTTTTTT	CASSRSTAIGTGELFF
TRBV4-3	.	.	TRBJ1-1	TGCGCCAGCAGCCAAGAGTACCCGGGAAGGAACACTGAAGCTTTCTTT	CASSQEYPGRNTEAFF
TRBV7-8	TRBD2	.	TRBJ2-3	TGTGCCAGCAGCTTAGGGCTTTCTAGCGGGGTAAGCACAGATACGCAGTATTTT	CASSLGLSSGVSTDTQYF
TRBV12-5	TRBD1	few	TRBJ1-2	TGTGCTAGTGGTTTGGTTTGGACAGGGGCTAACTATGGCTACACCTTC	CASGLVWTGANYGYTF
TRBV5-1	TRBD1	.	TRBJ1-2	TGCGCCAGCAGCTTGGGGACAGGGGATGGCTACACCTTC	CASSLGTGDGYTF
TRBV7-2	TRBD1	.	TRBJ1-2	TGTGCCAGCAGCTTAGAAGGGACAGGGGTTTATTATGGCTACACCTTC	CASSLEGTGVYYGYTF
TRBV30	.	once	TRBJ1-2	TGTGCCTGGGTTACGGCGGGGCGGAGGGACTATGGCTACACCTTC	CAWVTAGRRDYGYTF
TRBV10-3	.	.	TRBJ1-4	TGTGCCATCAGTGAGTCTTTGACGGGTGAAAAACTGTTTTTT	CAISESLTGEKLFF
TRBV3-1/TRBV3-2	TRBD2	.	TRBJ2-7	TGTGCCAGCAGCCAATCGAGACTAGCGGGAGTCTCAACCTACGAGCAGTACTTC	CASSQSRLAGVSTYEQYF
TRBV6-5	.	few	TRBJ1-2	TGTGCCAGCAGTTACTCCGGGATTAGCGGCGTAGATGGCTACACCTTC	CASSYSGISGVDGYTF
TRBV14	.	.	TRBJ1-6	TGTGCCAGCAGCCTACGACACCCCTCCTATAATTCACCCCTCCACTTT	CASSLRHPSYNSPLHF
TRBV27	TRBD1	.	TRBJ2-1	TGTGCCAGCAGGGACAGGGGGCGTGAGCAGTTCTTC	CASRDRGREQFF
TRBV7-8	.	.	TRBJ1-1	TGTGCCAGCAGCTTAGATAACAGGTTGGGATTTTTGAACACTGAAGCTTTCTTT	CASSLDNRLGFLNTEAFF
TRBV6-2/TRBV6-3	.	.	TRBJ1-4	TGTGCCAGCAGTTTCCGGACAGACAATGAAAAACTGTTTTTT	CASSFRTDNEKLFF
TRBV5-1	TRBD1	.	TRBJ2-6	TGCGCCAGCAGCTTGTCCGGGACAGGGTACTCTGGGGCCAACGTCCTGACTTTC	CASSLSGTGYSGANVLTF